The 5 T cell receptor beta chains given below trace back to one sample, sequenced in a study of CD8 T cells in ankylosing spondylitis (dated by TCRdb to 2016 to 2017). Beyond this particular receptor, the publication reports: A TCR beta motif made up of about eight highly homologous amino acid variants appeared to be characteristic of blood from ankylosing spondylitis patients.

Libraries came from 5' RACE. Sequencing used an Illumina HiSeq 2500. Clones were called with MiXCR by TCRdb after fastp trimmed the public reads at Q25, and only in-frame beta chains were retained. All rows with the same CDR3 protein become a single entry with the most common DNA and genes. In this sample the table shows 350,000 to 550,000 distinct CDR3 sequences, around 26% of which occur a single time. In total, the top ten clones hold about 0.9% of the sample. Their antigen targets remain unknown. The source material was blood, either unsorted or a sorted T cell fraction (not recorded which). The receptors here all came from a male donor with ankylosing spondylitis.

This chain links TRBV6-1 with TRBJ2-3; 9 nucleotides align to TRBD2. Looked up from germline, CDR1 is MNHNS and CDR2 is SASEGT. Unmatched junction bases numbered 12, after V lost 8 bases and J lost 0 bases. The CDR3 is 17 amino acids. The CDR3 loop reads CASETSGMLSSTDTQYF. In DNA, the CDR3 is TGTGCCAGCGAGACTAGCGGAATGTTATCAAGCACAGATACGCAGTATTTT.

The J gene is TRBJ2-1, the V gene TRBV12-3 or TRBV12-4; the match to TRBD2 covers 9 bases. Germline trimming cut 10 bases from V and 7 bases from J; bases unmatched to any gene: 8. This CDR3 has 13 amino acids. This CDR3 is CATYSGRRNEQFF. In nucleotides, the CDR3 is TGTGCCACCTATAGCGGGAGACGGAATGAGCAGTTCTTC.

A few counts support this clonotype. The chain combines TRBV4-1 with TRBJ2-7, with TRBD2 identical over 8 bases. CDR1 is MGHRA and CDR2 is YSYEKL in the germline V gene. CDR3 length: 17 amino acids. J lost 2 bases, V lost 0 bases, and 9 bases had no gene match. In DNA form, the CDR3 reads TGCGCCAGCAGCCAAGATACTGTTAGCGGGGAAACCTACGAGCAGTACTTC. It codes for CASSQDTVSGETYEQYF.

The chain links TRBV9 to TRBJ2-7; perhaps TRBD1 as D (5 bases). V shed 3 bases and J shed 3 bases, with 13 bases lying between them. Per germline, CDR1 SGDLS and CDR2 YYNGEE. There are 14 residues in the CDR3. The CDR3 sequence: CASSGKDIDYEQYF. The CDR3 DNA follows: TGTGCCAGCAGCGGCAAGGACATAGACTACGAGCAGTACTTC.

This clonotype was seen repeatedly, ten times or more. The gene calls are TRBV6-1 and TRBJ1-5, with 9 bases identical to TRBD1. The CDR3 sequence is 15 residues long. With 6 bases clipped from V and 6 bases from J, the junction kept 9 bases outside the gene matches. Germline V gene data show CDR1 as MNHNS and CDR2 as SASEGT. CDR3 coding DNA: TGTGCCAGCAGGAGGACAGGGGAGGATGCTCAGCCCCAGCATTTT. This translates into CASRRTGEDAQPQHF.